Shown below are 30 T cell receptor beta chains from a single sample sequenced in a study of shared clonotypes between healthy human individuals. TCRdb keeps only in-frame clones here, not all; method: immunoSEQ multiplex PCR. Of about 1.5 million clones in the sample, under 99% were seen once. Input material: naive CD4+ T cells sorted from blood. Subset given: CD45RA+ positively selected. Receptors were obtained from a man younger than 40 in good health.

V gene TRBV27 combines with J gene TRBJ1-2; D might be TRBD1 (5 bases). This CDR3 contains 13 residues. The V gene lost 5 bases and the J gene lost 1 base, with 8 bases spanning the gap. Per germline, CDR1 MNHEY and CDR2 SMNVEV (reference sequence). CDR3 protein: CASSAGNNYGYTF. CDR3 in DNA: TGTGCCAGCAGTGCAGGGAATAACTATGGCTACACCTTC.

This clone has just one count. As DNA, the CDR3 is TGTGCCAGCAGTTACTTGCAGGGCACTGAAGCTTTCTTT. The encoded protein is CASSYLQGTEAFF. The rearrangement links TRBV6-5 to TRBJ1-1, with D possibly matching TRBD1 (5 bases). Trimming cost V 1 base and J 4 bases, with 7 bases left between them. This CDR3 is 13 amino acids long. Germline loops: CDR1 MNHEY, CDR2 SVGAGI.

This chain links TRBV18 with TRBJ2-1; D may be TRBD2 (6 bases). Trimming pared 4 bases from V and 5 bases from J, leaving 24 bases between. This CDR3 spans 18 amino acids. Germline V CDR1 and CDR2: KGHSH, LQKENI. Here the CDR3 reads CASSLLDPRGRGDNEQFF. As DNA, the CDR3 is TGTGCCAGCTCACTCCTTGACCCTCGGGGGAGAGGAGACAATGAGCAGTTCTTC.

CDR3: CASSGQGVGTGELFF. The DNA of the CDR3 is TGCGCCAGCAGCGGACAGGGTGTCGGCACCGGGGAGCTGTTTTTT. V is TRBV5-1 and J is TRBJ2-2; 8 positions match TRBD1. The CDR3 totals 15 residues. CDR1 is SGHRS and CDR2 is YFSETQ in the germline V gene. The V segment lost 4 bases and the J segment 4 bases; nucleotides outside the gene matches: 6.

This chain connects TRBV14 to TRBJ2-7, with D perhaps matching TRBD2 (5 bases). CDR3 size: 14 residues. V was shortened by 5 bases and J by 2 bases, with 13 bases between the two germline ends. Germline CDR1 SGHDN, CDR2 FVKESK. CDR3 region: CASSFGGSTYEQYF. CDR3 nucleotides: TGTGCCAGCAGCTTCGGCGGGTCCACCTACGAGCAGTACTTC.

J is TRBJ2-1 and V is TRBV18; 12 bases map to TRBD2. The CDR3 runs to 16 residues. Germline V gene data show CDR1 as KGHSH and CDR2 as LQKENI. Trimming took 3 bases from V and 5 from J; bases not matched to a gene: 5. CDR3 DNA sequence: TGTGCCAGCTCACCTCTAGCGGGAGGGTCGGACAATGAGCAGTTCTTC. It codes for CASSPLAGGSDNEQFF. The whole variable domain, filled in from reference TRBV18 and TRBJ2-1, reads NAGVMQNPRHLVRRRGQEARLRCSPMKGHSHVYWYRQLPEEGLKFMVYLQKENIIDESGMPKERFSAEFPKEGPSILRIQQVVRGDSAAYFCASSPLAGGSDNEQFFGPGTRLTVL.

The rearrangement joins TRBV5-4 to TRBJ2-1; D is unresolved. The CDR3 covers 13 residues. V was shortened by 1 base and J by 8 bases, with 10 bases between the two germline ends. The V gene's germline CDR1 is SGHNT and CDR2 YYREEE (reference sequence). Written as DNA, the CDR3 is TGTGCCAGCAGCTTGCCCCAACCTTATGAGCAGTTCTTC. It encodes CASSLPQPYEQFF.

In this sample, this clone turned up once. V gene TRBV7-9 combines with J gene TRBJ2-7; 9 bases are a match to TRBD2. The CDR3 sequence is 16 residues long. J lost 4 bases, V lost 5 bases, and 12 bases had no gene match. Germline V CDR1 and CDR2: SEHNR, FQNEAQ (reference sequence). As DNA, the CDR3 is TGTGCCAGCAGCCATTCCCTAGCGGGATCGGGGTACGAGCAGTACTTC. Its translation: CASSHSLAGSGYEQYF.

This chain uses TRBV6-5 with TRBJ2-1, with TRBD1 as a possible D gene (5 bases). This CDR3 region has 13 residues. CDR1 is MNHEY, CDR2 SVGAGI, per germline. V was trimmed by 10 bases and J by 7 bases, leaving 17 bases between them. The CDR3 coding sequence is TGTGCCACCAAACGTCCAGGGCAGAATGAGCAGTTCTTC. Encoded protein: CATKRPGQNEQFF.

This clone was detected once. V usage is TRBV18 and J usage is TRBJ1-1; no clear D gene. CDR3 length: 13 amino acids. V was pared by 3 bases and J by 4 bases, with 9 bases between. The germline V gene has CDR1 KGHSH and CDR2 LQKENI. The CDR3 DNA reads as TGTGCCAGCTCACCCGGGATAAGCACTGAAGCTTTCTTT. As protein: CASSPGISTEAFF.

The V call is TRBV4-3, the J call TRBJ2-1; D is unclear. The CDR3 totals 13 residues. Trimming cost V 2 bases and J 1 base, with 3 bases left between them. Germline CDR1 is LGHNA and CDR2 is YSLEER. CDR3 sequence reads: CASSQWSYNEQFF. The CDR3 coding sequence is TGCGCCAGCAGCCAATGGTCCTACAATGAGCAGTTCTTC.

The chain joins TRBV7-2 to TRBJ2-1; 8 nucleotides align to TRBD2. V shed 5 bases, J shed 10 bases, and the junction held 10 bases outside the gene matches. Germline assignment: CDR1 SGHTA and CDR2 FQGNSA. This CDR3 spans 14 amino acids. The CDR3 nucleotides are TGTGCCAGCAGCCCCAGACTAGCGTCCCCCGAGCAGTTCTTC. Translated: CASSPRLASPEQFF.

The V call is TRBV5-1, the J call TRBJ2-5; unclear D gene. The germline gives CDR1 SGHRS, CDR2 YFSETQ. CDR3 size: 9 residues. The V end lost 0 bases, the J end lost 13 bases, and 4 bases lay between the germline ends. CDR3 nucleotides: TGCGCCAGCAGCTTGGTAGCGTACTTC. Its protein product is CASSLVAYF. Full variable domain (missing parts from reference TRBV5-1 and TRBJ2-5): KAGVTQTPRYLIKTRGQQVTLSCSPISGHRSVSWYQQTPGQGLQFLFEYFSETQRNKGNFPGRFSGRQFSNSRSEMNVSTLELGDSALYLCASSLVAYFGPGTRLLVL.

The chain uses TRBV28 and TRBJ2-5, with 8 nucleotides matching TRBD1. This CDR3 contains 14 residues. J was trimmed by 2 bases and V by 6 bases; bases with no gene match: 5. Per the germline V gene, CDR1 is MDHEN and CDR2 is SYDVKM. CDR3 DNA: TGTGCCAGCAGCCAAGGGACAGGTCAAGAGACCCAGTACTTC. Its translation is CASSQGTGQETQYF.

In nucleotides, the CDR3 is TGTGCCAGCTCACTTTTGCGGAGCACAGATACGCAGTATTTT. This gives the protein CASSLLRSTDTQYF. The chain recombines TRBV18 with TRBJ2-3; the D is unclear. CDR1 and CDR2 from the germline V gene are KGHSH and LQKENI. The germline V and J ends were trimmed by 4 bases and 0 bases, with 8 bases remaining between them. CDR3 size: 14 residues.

This chain links TRBV29-1 with TRBJ2-1, with D possibly TRBD1 on 6 matching bases. Trimming left V 7 bases short and J 12 bases short, with 19 bases between. The CDR3 runs to 12 residues. Per germline, CDR1 SQVTM and CDR2 ANQGSEA. The CDR3 here is CSAGEYRETQFF. The DNA of the CDR3 is TGCAGCGCTGGGGAGTACAGGGAGACGCAGTTCTTC.

The rearrangement joins TRBV11-3 to TRBJ2-2, with a tentative D call TRBD2 (6 bases). The V gene's germline CDR1 is SGHNT and CDR2 YENEEA. V was shortened by 5 bases and J by 5 bases, with 15 bases between the two germline ends. The CDR3 spans 15 residues. In DNA, the CDR3 is TGTGCCAGCAGCCCGTCGGAGGGAGAGACCGGGGAGCTGTTTTTT. Amino acids: CASSPSEGETGELFF.

V and J are TRBV5-4 and TRBJ2-5, with unresolved D. From germline, CDR1 is SGHNT and CDR2 YYREEE (reference sequence). Trimming stripped 4 bases from V and 2 bases from J, with 9 bases between. The CDR3 extends over 13 amino acids. CDR3 nucleotides: TGTGCCAGCAGCCCCCCCAGACAAGAGACCCAGTACTTC. It yields the protein CASSPPRQETQYF.

The V call is TRBV6-5, the J call TRBJ2-3; the match to TRBD1 covers 10 bases. The J segment lost 4 bases and the V segment lost 2 bases, leaving 6 bases of the junction unmatched. Germline V CDR1 and CDR2: MNHEY, SVGAGI. This CDR3 region has 16 residues. CDR3 loop: CASSYVGTGAADTQYF. The CDR3 DNA reads TGTGCCAGCAGTTACGTGGGGACAGGGGCTGCAGATACGCAGTATTTT.

This clone was seen only once. J is TRBJ2-5 and V is TRBV7-9; D ambiguous. Germline loops: CDR1 SEHNR, CDR2 FQNEAQ (reference sequence). V dropped 2 bases and J dropped 1 base, with 8 bases sitting between them. The length of the CDR3 is 14 residues. CDR3 bases: TGTGCCAGCAGCTTAACCCGCTCCCAAGAGACCCAGTACTTC. This gives the protein CASSLTRSQETQYF.

This sequence joins TRBV7-9 and TRBJ1-2; no clear D. Germline values: CDR1 SEHNR, CDR2 FQNEAQ (reference sequence). The CDR3 spans 13 residues. Trimming removed 3 bases at V and 1 base at J, with 6 bases between. CDR3 sequence (DNA): TGTGCCAGCAGCTTCTGGAATAACTATGGCTACACCTTC. This translates into CASSFWNNYGYTF. Combining the CDR3 with reference TRBV7-9 and TRBJ1-2 gives the whole variable domain DTGVSQNPRHKITKRGQNVTFRCDPISEHNRLYWYRQTLGQGPEFLTYFQNEAQLEKSRLLSDRFSAERPKGSFSTLEIQRTEQGDSAMYLCASSFWNNYGYTFGSGTRLTVV.

V is TRBV5-1 and J is TRBJ1-1; D unclear. Trimming took off 2 bases at V and 1 base at J, with 6 bases between the two ends. This CDR3 spans 13 amino acids. Germline V gives CDR1 SGHRS, CDR2 YFSETQ. CDR3 DNA sequence: TGCGCCAGCAGCTTTAACACGAACACTGAAGCTTTCTTT. It encodes CASSFNTNTEAFF.

This chain uses TRBV6-5 with TRBJ2-5, with 8 nucleotides matching TRBD1. Germline CDR1 reads MNHEY; CDR2 reads SVGAGI. V shed 8 bases, J shed 4 bases, and the junction held 12 bases outside the gene matches. The CDR3 contains 15 residues. DNA for the CDR3: TGTGCCAGCCAGCTTCAGGGGGCCTCACGAGAGACCCAGTACTTC. Translating gives CASQLQGASRETQYF.

The rearrangement uses TRBV7-9 and TRBJ2-1, with TRBD2 matching 11 bases. V dropped 5 bases and J dropped 4; count of bases not matched to a gene: 4. Germline V gene data show CDR1 as SEHNR and CDR2 as FQNEAQ (reference sequence). CDR3 size: 15 residues. CDR3 sequence (DNA): TGTGCCAGCAGCCCCATAGCGGGAGGGTACAATGAGCAGTTCTTC. The encoded protein is CASSPIAGGYNEQFF.

The chain employs TRBV19 and TRBJ2-1; TRBD2 matches at 13 bases. The CDR3 sequence is 14 residues long. V lost 4 bases to trimming and J lost 9 bases; unmatched junction nucleotides: 3. CDR1 is LNHDA and CDR2 is SQIVND in the germline V gene (reference sequence). DNA for the CDR3: TGTGCCAGTAGTACAGGACTAGCGGGAGTTGAGCAGTTCTTC. Protein product: CASSTGLAGVEQFF.

This clone was detected once. This rearrangement joins TRBV28 to TRBJ2-5; either TRBD1 or TRBD2 may fit D (6 bases each). The CDR3 contains 16 residues. The germline V and J ends were trimmed by 7 bases and 4 bases, with 22 bases remaining between them. Looked up from germline, CDR1 is MDHEN and CDR2 is SYDVKM. The CDR3 bases are TGTGCCAGCAACGGAGGTTCCTGGGGGGCCCCAGAGACCCAGTACTTC. Its translation: CASNGGSWGAPETQYF.

V and J are TRBV4-3 and TRBJ2-1, with unresolved D. Germline V gives CDR1 LGHNA, CDR2 YSLEER. Trimming pared 1 base from V and 1 base from J, leaving 14 bases between. This CDR3 has 17 residues. The CDR3 is CASSQGFVALSYNEQFF. The CDR3 DNA is TGCGCCAGCAGCCAAGGTTTTGTCGCGCTGTCCTACAATGAGCAGTTCTTC.

The V gene is TRBV29-1, the J gene TRBJ2-7, with 12 nucleotides matching TRBD2. Germline V gene data show CDR1 as SQVTM and CDR2 as ANQGSEA. Trimming cost V 4 bases and J 5 bases; bases outside gene matches: 9. The CDR3 is 15 amino acids. Written as DNA, the CDR3 is TGCAGCGTTGCCCTTGGACTAGCGGGATCCCACGAGCAGTACTTC. Translating gives CSVALGLAGSHEQYF.

This chain connects TRBV15 to TRBJ2-3, with D hard to call. The ends were cut back, 0 bases at V and 8 bases at J, with 15 bases in the middle. The CDR3 is 15 residues long. In germline, CDR1 is LNHNV, CDR2 YYDKDF (reference sequence). The CDR3 loop reads CATSRDRTPSGTQYF. CDR3 coding DNA: TGTGCCACCAGCAGAGATCGTACCCCGTCAGGTACGCAGTATTTT.

CDR3 sequence reads: CASTGFMTKNIQYF. The CDR3 nucleotides read TGTGCCAGCACTGGCTTTATGACCAAAAACATTCAGTACTTC. The gene calls are TRBV2 and TRBJ2-4, with no clear D. The CDR3 length is 14 residues. The germline V and J ends were trimmed by 7 bases and 2 bases, with 12 bases remaining between them. CDR1 and CDR2 (germline): SNHLY, FYNNEI.